This TCR beta chain was identified during a study of T-cell reconstitution after alpha-beta-depleted transplantation in children. Study outcomes and limitations: T-cell numbers and diversity one year post-transplant derived largely from freshly generated T cells. It was reported that alpha-beta T cells came from several hundred expanded graft clones (about two months after transplant). Surviving thymic progenitors and recipient T cells were the source of high TCRbeta diversity at day 60 in some patients.

Unique molecular identifiers were built into the TCRbeta library. MiXCR, run by TCRdb on the PCR reads, gives a single entry per CDR3 protein. The sample holds approximately 300,000 distinct CDR3 sequences, roughly 10% seen once. This clonotype occurred a few times. Its matching antigen is unknown. From germline, CDR1 is LNHDA and CDR2 SQIVND (reference sequence). The CDR3 loop spans 16 amino acids. Between the trimmed V and J ends, which lost 6 bases and 0 bases, there was a span of 12 bases. The sequences come from peripheral blood, collected 180 days after TCRalphabeta/CD19-depleted stem cell transplant. The receptor comes from a male patient under 10 years old who had a stem cell transplant for chronic granulomatous disease, so the T cells may come from the graft donor. The genes are TRBV19 and TRBJ2-6; D may be TRBD1 (6 bases). The chain's CDR3 is CASSTGRPSGANVLTF. Here the CDR3 DNA reads TGTGCCAGTAGCACAGGGCGGCCCTCTGGGGCCAACGTCCTGACTTTC.